Detailed here is one T cell receptor (beta chain). Its antigen is as yet unknown. The sample originates from a study of cytomegalovirus exposure and HLA in healthy donors. Study-wide points: TCR sequences were mostly rare, though some public TCRs occurred in many donors. Among TCR beta chains, those listed as cytomegalovirus-associated numbered approximately 150. Later analysis identified several of the most significant clusters that appeared linked to common viral pathogens.

Germline loops: CDR1 SGHRS, CDR2 YFSETQ. After removal of 5 bases from V and 9 bases from J, the junction contained 5 bases not matched to a gene. The CDR3 runs 13 residues. The PCR employed 60 Vbeta primers together with 13 Jbeta primers. Assay used: immunoSEQ multiplex PCR; TCRdb lists only in-frame clones, some missing. The sample lists 140,000 to 150,000 clones; roughly 65% were seen once. This chain connects TRBV5-1 to TRBJ2-1; 10 bases agree with TRBD1. Sequenced material: PBMCs. The TCR comes from a man aged 55 to 70 in good health and CMV-seronegative. CDR3 DNA sequence: TGCGCCAGCAGGGACAGGGGGAACAGTGAGCAGTTCTTC. Amino acid sequence: CASRDRGNSEQFF.